Listed here are 5 T cell receptor beta chains from one sample, sequenced in a study of shared clonotypes between healthy human individuals. Naive CD8 cells lacked CD45RO and underwent positive selection for CCR7, leaving out terminally differentiated effector memory CD45RA+ cells. Repertoires were generated with immunoSEQ multiplex PCR, while TCRdb's copy carries only in-frame clones and drops some. Here the sample spans almost 700,000 clones, roughly 94% being singletons. Sequences were obtained from naive CD8+ T cells sorted from blood. Receptor source: a man younger than 40 in good health.

This chain connects TRBV13 to TRBJ2-1, with unresolved D. The V gene's germline CDR1 is PRHDT and CDR2 FYEKMQ (reference sequence). The CDR3 length is 13 residues. The ends were cut back, 4 bases at V and 3 bases at J, with 7 bases in the middle. CDR3 bases: TGTGCCAGCAGCTCCGCGGTCTACAATGAGCAGTTCTTC. Translating it yields CASSSAVYNEQFF.

This clone was counted once. The CDR3 DNA reads as TGTGCCAGCAGCACCACGGGAGCAGAAGCTTTCTTT. This codes for CASSTTGAEAFF. The J gene is TRBJ1-1, the V gene TRBV28; D is unclear. The length of the CDR3 is 12 residues. Germline V gene data show CDR1 as MDHEN and CDR2 as SYDVKM. V gave up 6 bases and J gave up 8 bases, with 13 bases separating them.

The chain links TRBV11-2 to TRBJ2-3; D remains unclear. Germline V lookup: CDR1 SGHAT, CDR2 FQNNGV. V gave up 3 bases and J gave up 8 bases, with 9 bases separating them. The CDR3 totals 12 residues. The CDR3 bases are TGTGCCAGCAGCTTTCAGACCCTTACGCAGTATTTT. It encodes CASSFQTLTQYF.

This chain links TRBV5-5 with TRBJ2-2, with 8 bases identical to TRBD1. Germline CDR1 reads SGHKS; CDR2 reads YYEKEE (reference sequence). This CDR3 spans 18 amino acids. V was pared by 3 bases and J by 0 bases, with 10 bases of the junction left unmatched. CDR3 in DNA: TGTGCCAGCAGCTCGCGGACAGGGTGGATGACGAACACCGGGGAGCTGTTTTTT. This gives the protein CASSSRTGWMTNTGELFF.

The rearrangement uses TRBV27 and TRBJ2-7; 9 positions agree with TRBD1. Germline assignment: CDR1 MNHEY and CDR2 SMNVEV (reference sequence). V lost 0 bases, J lost 3 bases, and 3 bases stayed unmatched. The CDR3 covers 15 residues. CDR3 amino acids: CASSLSAGQGYEQYF. The CDR3, as DNA: TGTGCCAGCAGTTTATCCGCGGGACAGGGCTACGAGCAGTACTTC.